Listed here are 26 T cell receptor beta chains from one sample, sequenced in a study of Tregs in tolerant kidney transplant recipients. Measured with immunoSEQ multiplex PCR; TCRdb has only the in-frame clones, and not every one. The repertoire holds about 83,000 clones, with about 98% as singletons. The specimen comprised CD4+ T cells from blood, sampled before the transplant. Receptor source: a human donor who received a combined kidney and bone marrow transplant.

The CDR3 loop is CAISESTGFGSSSGNTIYF. The CDR3 DNA reads as TGTGCCATCAGTGAGTCGACAGGCTTCGGATCTAGCTCTGGAAACACCATATATTTT. The V call is TRBV10-3, the J call TRBJ1-3; D might be TRBD1 (6 bases). This CDR3 has 19 residues. Germline lookup yields CDR1 ENHRY and CDR2 SYGVKD. The V end lost 0 bases, the J end lost 0 bases, and 18 bases lay between the germline ends.

The chain joins TRBV5-1 to TRBJ2-3, with D uncertain. Trimming stripped 0 bases from V and 2 bases from J, with 16 bases between. Germline V gene sequence: CDR1 SGHRS, CDR2 YFSETQ. This CDR3 spans 17 amino acids. The CDR3: CASSLAVQLVYTDTQYF. The DNA for the CDR3 is TGCGCCAGCAGCTTGGCGGTTCAATTAGTTTACACAGATACGCAGTATTTT.

This chain connects TRBV19 to TRBJ1-3; D might be TRBD1 (6 bases). Germline CDR1 and CDR2: LNHDA and SQIVND (reference sequence). With 6 bases removed from V and 0 bases from J, the gap between germline ends came to 12 bases. The CDR3 consists of 15 residues. The CDR3 region is CASSHNRDSGNTIYF. CDR3 in DNA: TGTGCCAGTAGCCACAACAGGGACTCTGGAAACACCATATATTTT. Variable domain in full (rest from reference TRBV19 and TRBJ1-3): DGGITQSPKYLFRKEGQNVTLSCEQNLNHDAMYWYRQDPGQGLRLIYYSQIVNDFQKGDIAEGYSVSREKKESFPLTVTSAQKNPTAFYLCASSHNRDSGNTIYFGEGSWLTVV.

This chain connects TRBV7-9 to TRBJ1-2; possibly TRBD1 for D (5 bases). V was clipped by 1 base and J by 8 bases, with 11 bases between them. CDR3 length: 13 amino acids. CDR1 is SEHNR, CDR2 FQNEAQ, per germline (reference sequence). This chain's CDR3 is CASSLGQRGGYTF. In DNA, the CDR3 is TGTGCCAGCAGCTTAGGACAGAGAGGAGGCTACACCTTC.

The rearrangement uses TRBV5-8 and TRBJ2-7; D remains ambiguous. The germline gives CDR1 SGHTS, CDR2 YDEGEE. V dropped 2 bases and J dropped 4 bases, with 13 bases sitting between them. CDR3 size: 14 residues. The CDR3 sequence: CASSLAYMRYEQYF. CDR3 sequence (DNA): TGTGCCAGCAGCTTAGCCTATATGAGGTACGAGCAGTACTTC.

The V gene is TRBV5-6, the J gene TRBJ1-2; D is possibly TRBD1 (6 bases). Trimming took off 4 bases at V and 3 bases at J, with 10 bases between the two ends. CDR1 SGHDT and CDR2 YYEEEE come from the germline V gene. The CDR3 totals 13 residues. CDR3 sequence (DNA): TGTGCCAGCAGCACAGGGCGCGACTATGGCTACACCTTC. Translating it yields CASSTGRDYGYTF.

This clone showed up just once. V gene TRBV7-2 combines with J gene TRBJ2-7, with 7 bases identical to TRBD2. Trimming at V came to 2 bases and at J to 7 bases, leaving 11 bases not matched to a gene. The length of the CDR3 is 15 residues. CDR1 is SGHTA, CDR2 FQGNSA, per germline. The CDR3, as DNA: TGTGCCAGCAGCTTAACATTAGCGGGCCCCTGGGAGCAGTACTTC. It codes for CASSLTLAGPWEQYF.

This clone was found once. This chain uses TRBV4-2 with TRBJ2-7, with TRBD2 matching 12 bases. Trimming took 3 bases from V and 7 from J; bases not matched to a gene: 10. Germline loops: CDR1 LGHNA, CDR2 YNFKEQ. The CDR3 sequence is 16 residues long. CDR3 residues: CASSHTNPSGGDEQYF. In nucleotides, the CDR3 is TGTGCCAGCAGCCATACCAACCCTAGCGGGGGGGATGAGCAGTACTTC.

The rearrangement links TRBV30 to TRBJ1-1, with no clear D. This CDR3 spans 13 amino acids. The V gene's germline CDR1 is GTSNPN and CDR2 SVGIG (reference sequence). V lost 3 bases and J lost 3, with 11 bases in between. CDR3 nucleotides: TGTGCCTGGAGCCTACGGAGGGACACTGAAGCTTTCTTT. This sequence encodes CAWSLRRDTEAFF.

The rearrangement joins TRBV29-1 to TRBJ2-3; weak D call: TRBD2 (5 bases). The CDR3 runs 15 residues. Germline V gives CDR1 SQVTM, CDR2 ANQGSEA. The V end lost 2 bases, the J end lost 1 base, and 13 bases lay between the germline ends. The CDR3 loop reads CSVELNSARTDTQYF. The CDR3 bases are TGCAGCGTTGAATTAAATAGCGCCCGCACAGATACGCAGTATTTT.

J is TRBJ1-6 and V is TRBV4-2, with 7 bases matching TRBD1. CDR3 length: 17 amino acids. The V and J ends lost 2 bases and 2 bases, in that order; junction bases with no gene match: 6. Germline lookup yields CDR1 LGHNA and CDR2 YNFKEQ. CDR3 in amino acids: CASSQIQGTAYNSPLHF. The DNA of the CDR3 is TGTGCCAGCAGCCAAATACAGGGGACGGCCTATAATTCACCCCTCCACTTT.

The sample holds a few counts of this clone. The chain carries TRBV10-3 and TRBJ1-2; D perhaps matches TRBD1 (6 bases). The CDR3 extends over 20 amino acids. Germline CDR1 and CDR2: ENHRY and SYGVKD. The ends were cut back, 2 bases at V and 0 bases at J, with 25 bases in the middle. CDR3 amino acids: CAISEPTLGQRTNANYGYTF. CDR3 coding DNA: TGTGCCATCAGTGAGCCCACACTGGGACAACGAACTAATGCTAACTATGGCTACACCTTC.

This clone was picked up one time. The chain carries TRBV27 and TRBJ2-5, with 11 bases lining up with TRBD2. The J call may be incorrect, as the DNA end agrees better with TRBJ2-7. CDR3 length: 18 residues. Looked up from germline, CDR1 is MNHEY and CDR2 is SMNVEV (reference sequence). CDR3 in amino acids: CASSFGSGTSGFIYEQYF. CDR3 bases: TGTGCCAGCAGTTTTGGGTCCGGGACTAGCGGCTTCATTTACGAGCAGTACTTC.

The rearrangement joins TRBV4-2 to TRBJ2-2, with D unclear. The CDR3 is 18 residues long. V lost 0 bases and J 3 bases, leaving 17 bases between the germline ends. Germline V gene sequence: CDR1 LGHNA, CDR2 YNFKEQ. For the CDR3, the DNA is TGTGCCAGCAGCCAAGAAGGAGATCCATTAGTGGACACCGGGGAGCTGTTTTTT. This encodes CASSQEGDPLVDTGELFF.

V gene TRBV5-1 combines with J gene TRBJ2-5; D unclear. Germline V gene data show CDR1 as SGHRS and CDR2 as YFSETQ. Trimming stripped 2 bases from V and 3 bases from J, with 8 bases between. The CDR3 runs 13 residues. The CDR3 here is CASSFWQKETQYF. DNA for the CDR3: TGCGCCAGCAGCTTCTGGCAGAAAGAGACCCAGTACTTC.

The chain joins TRBV7-3 to TRBJ2-7; a possible D gene is TRBD1 (5 bases). Germline assignment: CDR1 SGHTA and CDR2 FQGTGA. CDR3 size: 16 residues. V lost 6 bases and J lost 2, with 20 bases in between. CDR3 region: CASSIQGATHTYEQYF. CDR3 nucleotides: TGTGCCAGCAGTATCCAGGGCGCTACCCATACCTACGAGCAGTACTTC.

J is TRBJ2-5 and V is TRBV7-2; no clear D. With 4 bases removed from V and 5 bases from J, the gap between germline ends came to 5 bases. Germline CDR1 and CDR2: SGHTA and FQGNSA. This CDR3 contains 11 residues. CDR3 amino acids: CASSSSETQYF. The CDR3 DNA follows: TGTGCCAGCAGCTCGAGCGAGACCCAGTACTTC.

Here the CDR3 reads CAWSVPKSKGGINQPQHF. CDR3 nucleotide sequence: TGTGCCTGGAGTGTACCAAAATCGAAGGGAGGAATCAATCAGCCCCAGCATTTT. The V gene is TRBV30, the J gene TRBJ1-5; D gene uncertain. Germline CDR1 reads GTSNPN; CDR2 reads SVGIG (reference sequence). The CDR3 totals 18 residues. The ends were cut back, 0 bases at V and 3 bases at J, with 21 bases in the middle.

This chain joins TRBV29-1 and TRBJ2-2; 8 bases map to TRBD1. This CDR3 is built from 13 residues. Trimming cost V 4 bases and J 3 bases; bases outside gene matches: 1. In germline, CDR1 is SQVTM, CDR2 ANQGSEA. In nucleotides, the CDR3 is TGCAGCGTTGCCAGGGGGCACACCGGGGAGCTGTTTTTT. Translation gives CSVARGHTGELFF.

This clone was seen once. The chain recombines TRBV2 with TRBJ2-2, with D possibly being TRBD2 (5 bases). The CDR3 runs to 15 residues. Germline V gives CDR1 SNHLY, CDR2 FYNNEI. The V end was cut by 2 bases, the J end by 1 base, with 8 bases between. In nucleotides, the CDR3 is TGTGCCAGCAGTGAAAAGCGGCAGAACACCGGGGAGCTGTTTTTT. Encoded protein: CASSEKRQNTGELFF. The full variable domain, with the rest looked up from reference TRBV2 and TRBJ2-2, is EPEVTQTPSHQVTQMGQEVILRCVPISNHLYFYWYRQILGQKVEFLVSFYNNEISEKSEIFDDQFSVERPDGSNFTLKIRSTKLEDSAMYFCASSEKRQNTGELFFGEGSRLTVL.

The V gene is TRBV15, the J gene TRBJ2-2; tentative D call: TRBD2 (6 bases). Between the trimmed V and J ends, which lost 0 bases and 6 bases, there was a span of 11 bases. Germline V gene lookup returns CDR1 LNHNV and CDR2 YYDKDF (reference sequence). This CDR3 region has 15 residues. The CDR3 is CATSREGREAGELFF. Written as DNA, the CDR3 is TGTGCCACCAGCAGAGAGGGTAGGGAGGCCGGGGAGCTGTTTTTT.

The chain employs TRBV7-2 and TRBJ2-1; D might be TRBD1 (5 bases). This CDR3 is 14 amino acids long. The germline V gene has CDR1 SGHTA and CDR2 FQGNSA. The V end was cut by 5 bases, the J end by 8 bases, with 16 bases between. The CDR3 region has the DNA TGTGCCAGCAGCGTAGTTGTAGGGGTCGATGAGCAGTTCTTC. It is translated as CASSVVVGVDEQFF.

This clone was recorded once. The chain carries TRBV5-1 and TRBJ2-7; 7 nucleotides match TRBD1. This CDR3 spans 14 amino acids. Looked up from germline, CDR1 is SGHRS and CDR2 is YFSETQ. Trimming at V came to 2 bases and at J to 3 bases, leaving 5 bases not matched to a gene. For the CDR3, the DNA is TGCGCCAGCAGCTTAGACAGGGTACGCTACGAGCAGTACTTC. This sequence encodes CASSLDRVRYEQYF. Full variable domain (remainder filled in from reference TRBV5-1 and TRBJ2-7): KAGVTQTPRYLIKTRGQQVTLSCSPISGHRSVSWYQQTPGQGLQFLFEYFSETQRNKGNFPGRFSGRQFSNSRSEMNVSTLELGDSALYLCASSLDRVRYEQYFGPGTRLTVT.

The V gene is TRBV11-3, the J gene TRBJ2-1; perhaps TRBD1 as D (6 bases). V dropped 1 base and J dropped 12 bases, with 10 bases sitting between them. The CDR3 covers 12 residues. Germline V lookup: CDR1 SGHNT, CDR2 YENEEA. The CDR3, as DNA: TGTGCCAGCAGCTTAGCAGGGGTAGGGCAGTTCTTC. As protein: CASSLAGVGQFF.

This chain uses TRBV9 with TRBJ2-7, with D perhaps matching TRBD2 (7 bases). Trimming pared 4 bases from V and 0 bases from J, leaving 11 bases between. The germline CDR1 and CDR2 sequences are SGDLS and YYNGEE. This CDR3 is built from 14 residues. The CDR3 loop reads CASSPGDYSYEQYF. CDR3 bases: TGTGCCAGCAGCCCAGGGGACTACTCCTACGAGCAGTACTTC.

The chain employs TRBV28 and TRBJ2-1; 8 bases line up with TRBD2. CDR1 is MDHEN and CDR2 is SYDVKM in the germline V gene. This CDR3 has 15 amino acids. Trimming at V came to 2 bases and at J to 9 bases, leaving 9 bases not matched to a gene. The CDR3 reads CASSLSVAGSGEQFF. The DNA for the CDR3 is TGTGCCAGCAGTTTAAGCGTAGCGGGATCGGGTGAGCAGTTCTTC.